The entry below describes one T cell receptor (beta chain). Coverage ceases 3 residues before the CDR3 finishes, and the germline J gene fills in the end. This sample is part of a study of T cells in women clearing cervical HPV infection. Assay used: immunoSEQ multiplex PCR; TCRdb lists only in-frame clones, some missing. The data show roughly 22,000 clones, and the top ten clones hold less than 4%. The ends were cut back, 2 bases at V and 8 bases at J, with 16 bases in the middle. Germline V gene lookup returns CDR1 WSHSY and CDR2 SAAADI. The CDR3 is 15 amino acids. Dot-blot hybridization genotyped cervical HPV amplified with MY09/MY11 PCR.

The TCR originated in a woman aged 18 to 69 with a cervical HPV16 infection that either progressed to CIN3+ or cleared (not recorded which). The specimen sequenced was blood buffy coat. The rearrangement joins TRBV10-2 to TRBJ2-4, with TRBD1 as a possible D gene (5 bases). This CDR3 reads CASSEGAIGLDIQYF. CDR3 DNA, as far as it was read: TGCGCCAGCAGTGAGGGGGCAATCGGTCTGGACATT.